This is a list of T cell receptor beta chains from one sample in a study of T cells in Graves' hyperthyroidism and ophthalmopathy. TCRdb reanalysed the multiplex PCR reads using MiXCR and keeps one entry per CDR3 protein. The data contain hundreds of thousands of distinct CDR3 sequences, roughly 14% of them singletons. Sequenced: blood. The source is a woman between 40 and 55 years old with Graves' ophthalmopathy. Both conserved end residues are part of each CDR3. A D gene is named only where the DNA matches it firmly. Clone size, where shown, is once, few, many, or a class for clones that have expanded.

>TRBV5-1|many|TRBJ2-5|NA
TGCGCCAGCAGCTTTGAGGGGACACAAGAGACCCAGTACTTC
CASSFEGTQETQYF
>TRBV6-2/TRBV6-3|NA|TRBJ2-5|TRBD2
TGTGCCAGCACTTCTTACGCACTAGCGGGAGGGGAAGAGACCCAGTACTTC
CASTSYALAGGEETQYF
>TRBV28|many|TRBJ1-5|NA
TGTGCCAGCGGGGGCTACCTTGAGGGGGATCAGCCCCAGCATTTT
CASGGYLEGDQPQHF
>TRBV20-1|many|TRBJ2-5|NA
TGCAGTGCTGGGCAGACCCAGTACTTC
CSAGQTQYF
>TRBV7-2|many|TRBJ2-7|TRBD2
TGTGCCAGCAGCTCCTTAGCGGGGGCCTACGAGCAGTACTTC
CASSSLAGAYEQYF
>TRBV28|many|TRBJ2-7|NA
TGTGCCAGCAGGCCACCCGGGAGTCGGCAGTACTTC
CASRPPGSRQYF
>TRBV2|NA|TRBJ2-5|TRBD1
TGTGCCAGCAGTACCACAGGGGCCCGTCGGGAGACCCAGTACTTC
CASSTTGARRETQYF
>TRBV9|many|TRBJ2-7|NA
TGTGCCAGCAGCGTAGAGGGTCGCGAGCAGTACTTC
CASSVEGREQYF
>TRBV10-3|many|TRBJ2-5|NA
TGTGCCATCAGTGACCAAGAGACCCAGTACTTC
CAISDQETQYF
>TRBV28|many|TRBJ2-1|TRBD2
TGTGCCAGCAGTACTCTAACCGGGACTAGATCGATGTTCTTC
CASSTLTGTRSMFF
>TRBV28|many|TRBJ1-2|TRBD1
TGTGCCAGCAGTCCGGACAGGGAATTCTATGGCTACACCTTC
CASSPDREFYGYTF
>TRBV24-1|many|TRBJ2-2|TRBD2
TGTGCCACCCTGACTAGCGCTGCGGTTGAGGAGCTGTTTTTT
CATLTSAAVEELFF
>TRBV6-5|many|TRBJ2-7|TRBD1
TGCGCGACAGGGAGCTCCTACGAGCAGTACTTC
CATGSSYEQYF
>TRBV20-1|NA|TRBJ2-3|NA
TGCAGTGCTAGTGGGCAGGGGGGAAACACAGATACGCAGTATTTT
CSASGQGGNTDTQYF
>TRBV6-5|many|TRBJ2-3|TRBD2
TGTGCCAGCAGTTGGACTAGAGGGGATACGCAGTATTTT
CASSWTRGDTQYF
>TRBV20-1|NA|TRBJ1-2|TRBD1
TGCAGTGCTGGACAGGGTGATCATGGCTACACCTTC
CSAGQGDHGYTF
>TRBV28|many|TRBJ2-7|NA
TGTGCCAGCAGCCCCCCACGGCACGAGCAGTACTTC
CASSPPRHEQYF
>TRBV11-2|many|TRBJ2-7|NA
TGTGCCAGCAGCTTAGTAGATGGGGAGGTCTACGAGCAGTACTTC
CASSLVDGEVYEQYF
>TRBV4-3|few|TRBJ1-2|NA
TGCGCCAGCAGCCAAGATCAGGGGTCGGACTATGGCTACACCTTC
CASSQDQGSDYGYTF
>TRBV6-1|many|TRBJ2-2|TRBD1
TGTGCCAGCAGTGGAGGGACAGGGGAATCGGTGAACACCGGGGAGCTGTTTTTT
CASSGGTGESVNTGELFF
>TRBV19|NA|TRBJ1-1|TRBD1
TGTGCCAGTAGTGGCAGGGGGGGCACTGAAGCTTTCTTT
CASSGRGGTEAFF
>TRBV6-5|many|TRBJ2-7|TRBD1
TGTGCCAGCAGACCCGGGACAGGGAGCGAGCAGTACTTC
CASRPGTGSEQYF
>TRBV5-4|many|TRBJ2-7|TRBD1
TGTGCCAGCAGCTTGGAGGGACAGGGTAACGAGCAGTACTTC
CASSLEGQGNEQYF
>TRBV13|many|TRBJ1-2|TRBD1
TGTGCCAGCAGCATACAGGGGGCGCCGGGCTACACCTTC
CASSIQGAPGYTF
>TRBV6-2/TRBV6-3|many|TRBJ2-5|TRBD1
TGTGCCAGCAGTCCCCGGACAGGGGGTGTAGAGACCCAGTACTTC
CASSPRTGGVETQYF
>TRBV20-1|many|TRBJ1-1|NA
TGCAGTGCTAGCAGGCCTATAAACACTGAAGCTTTCTTT
CSASRPINTEAFF
>TRBV5-1|many|TRBJ1-2|NA
TGCGCCAGCAGCCAAGGGGACGGAAACTATGGCTACACCTTC
CASSQGDGNYGYTF
>TRBV11-2|many|TRBJ1-1|NA
TGTGCCAGCAGCTTACATGAGGTGAACACTGAAGCTTTCTTT
CASSLHEVNTEAFF
>TRBV6-5|many|TRBJ2-3|TRBD2
TGTGCCAGCAGTTCAAGACTAGCCCAGCAGTATTTT
CASSSRLAQQYF
>TRBV12-3/TRBV12-4|many|TRBJ2-5|TRBD2
TGTGCCAGCAGTGGGACCCTTCGGGGGGGGACCCAGTACTTC
CASSGTLRGGTQYF
>TRBV7-8|NA|TRBJ1-1|NA
TGTGCCAGCAGCTTAAGGACCACGGAGAACACTGAAGCTTTCTTT
CASSLRTTENTEAFF
>TRBV12-3/TRBV12-4|many|TRBJ2-7|NA
TGTGCCAGCAGTTCTTCTGGGACTGATTACGAGCAGTACTTC
CASSSSGTDYEQYF
>TRBV30|many|TRBJ1-5|NA
TGTGCCTGGAGCCTCAAACACCCCTCCAGGACACTTAGCAATCAGCCCCAGCATTTT
CAWSLKHPSRTLSNQPQHF
>TRBV7-9|NA|TRBJ2-5|TRBD2
TGTGCCAGCAGCCCGAGCGGGAGGGCCGTCGAGACCCAGTACTTC
CASSPSGRAVETQYF
>TRBV11-2|many|TRBJ1-2|NA
TGTGCCAGCAGCTTAGAGGGGGACTCAAACTATGGCTACACCTTC
CASSLEGDSNYGYTF
>TRBV19|few|TRBJ2-1|TRBD2
TGTGCCAGTAGAAAGGTGGGGACTAGCGACAATGAGCAGTTCTTC
CASRKVGTSDNEQFF
>TRBV28|many|TRBJ1-2|TRBD1
TGTGCCAGCAGTTTATCCGGGGGACAGGGGATATATGGCTACACCTTC
CASSLSGGQGIYGYTF
>TRBV2|many|TRBJ1-2|NA
TGTGCCAGCACCAAAAAACAGGCAGGTCCCGATGGCTACACCTTC
CASTKKQAGPDGYTF
>TRBV2|many|TRBJ1-5|TRBD1
TGTGCCAGCAGTGAGGCAGGGGGGGATAGCAATCAGCCCCAGCATTTT
CASSEAGGDSNQPQHF
>TRBV5-1|few|TRBJ2-5|TRBD1
TGCGCCAGCAGCGTTTGGGGACAGGGCCAAGAGACCCAGTACTTC
CASSVWGQGQETQYF